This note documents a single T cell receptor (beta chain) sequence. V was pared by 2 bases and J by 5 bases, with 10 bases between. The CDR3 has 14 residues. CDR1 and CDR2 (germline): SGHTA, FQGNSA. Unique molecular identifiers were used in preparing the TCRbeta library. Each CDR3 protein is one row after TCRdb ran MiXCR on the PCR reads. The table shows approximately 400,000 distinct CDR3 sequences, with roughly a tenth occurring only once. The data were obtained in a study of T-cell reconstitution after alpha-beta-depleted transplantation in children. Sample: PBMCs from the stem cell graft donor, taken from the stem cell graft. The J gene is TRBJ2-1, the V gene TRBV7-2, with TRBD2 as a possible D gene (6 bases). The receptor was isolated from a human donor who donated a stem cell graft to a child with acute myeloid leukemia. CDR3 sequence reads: CASSLSGDHNEQFF. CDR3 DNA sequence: TGTGCCAGCAGCTTATCGGGAGACCACAATGAGCAGTTCTTC.